Sequencing of this TCR beta chain was carried out in a study of spatial heterogeneity in lung cancer. The CDR3 has 15 amino acids. Trimming shortened V by 0 bases and J by 4 bases, and 12 bases separated the two germline ends. Germline V gene lookup returns CDR1 SGHTA and CDR2 FQGNSA. This sample's time point: sample taken at primary tumor resection. Whole RNA from tumor, nontumor lung or frozen PBMC was sequenced unsorted. TCRdb fed the 5' RACE reads into MiXCR, producing one record per CDR3 protein. The sample holds approximately 40,000 distinct CDR3 sequences, less than 5.5% seen once. The clonotype comes from a female donor with early-stage non-small cell lung cancer. J is TRBJ1-1 and V is TRBV7-2; D is ambiguous. Sequences were derived from PBMCs, sampled at surgery. CDR3 region: CASSLAPGIGTEAFF. CDR3 DNA sequence: TGTGCCAGCAGCTTAGCGCCGGGGATCGGCACTGAAGCTTTCTTT.